This T cell receptor beta chain was found in a study of shared clonotypes between healthy human individuals. Study-wide results and limits: Donors were few, which limited the genetic and exposure-history diversity represented.

Concerning this clone: Its antigen is not known.

In the source study's methods: ImmunoSEQ yielded junction-only sequences lacking quality scores, so filtering differed. The repertoire was sequenced with immunoSEQ multiplex PCR; TCRdb's copy has only in-frame clones and lacks some. V, J and clone size are taken as reported in that table, and D and trimming were inferred from the DNA itself. Found here are 2 million to 2.5 million clones, more than 85% of them singletons; the top ten hold under 0.45%. Trimming removed 5 bases at V and 9 bases at J, with 16 bases between. Germline loops: CDR1 SNHLY, CDR2 FYNNEI. This CDR3 contains 13 residues. The gene calls are TRBV2 and TRBJ2-5, with D possibly being TRBD2 (5 bases). Sequencing was performed on naive CD4+ T cells from PBMCs. The subset was: CD45RA+ positively selected. The TCR sequence derives from a man younger than 35 in good health. Some clones in this sample may be carry-over from other donors' samples. This CDR3 is CASSRDLKRAQYF. The CDR3 DNA reads TGTGCCAGCAGTCGGGATCTCAAGAGGGCCCAGTACTTC.